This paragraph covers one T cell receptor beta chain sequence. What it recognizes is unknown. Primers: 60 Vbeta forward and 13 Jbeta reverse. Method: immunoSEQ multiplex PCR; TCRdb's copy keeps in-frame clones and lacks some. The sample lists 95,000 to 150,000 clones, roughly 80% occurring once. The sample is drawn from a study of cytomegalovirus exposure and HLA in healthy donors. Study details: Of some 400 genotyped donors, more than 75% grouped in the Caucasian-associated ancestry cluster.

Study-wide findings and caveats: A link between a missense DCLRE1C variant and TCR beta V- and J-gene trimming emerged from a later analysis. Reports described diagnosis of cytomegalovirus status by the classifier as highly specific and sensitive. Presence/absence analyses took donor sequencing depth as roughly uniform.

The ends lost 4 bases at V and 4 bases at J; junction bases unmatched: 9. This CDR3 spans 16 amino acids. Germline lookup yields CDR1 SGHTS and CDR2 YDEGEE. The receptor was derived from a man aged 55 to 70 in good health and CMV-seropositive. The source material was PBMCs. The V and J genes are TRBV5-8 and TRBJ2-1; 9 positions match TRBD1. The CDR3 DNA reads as TGTGCCAGCAGCCGTAGGCGGGACAGGGAATACAATGAGCAGTTCTTC. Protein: CASSRRRDREYNEQFF.